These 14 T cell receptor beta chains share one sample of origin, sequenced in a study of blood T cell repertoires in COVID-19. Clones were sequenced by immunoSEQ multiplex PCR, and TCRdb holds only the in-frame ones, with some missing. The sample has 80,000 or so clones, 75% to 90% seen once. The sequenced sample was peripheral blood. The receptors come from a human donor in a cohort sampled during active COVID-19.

DNA of the CDR3: TGCGCCAGCAGCCAAGATTGGGGCGATCAGCCCCAGCATTTT. Translated, it gives CASSQDWGDQPQHF. The genes are TRBV4-3 and TRBJ1-5; TRBD1 might be the D (5 bases). Trimming took 0 bases from V and 5 from J, leaving 8 bases between them. The CDR3 has 14 residues. Germline-derived CDR1 and CDR2 are LGHNA and YSLEER.

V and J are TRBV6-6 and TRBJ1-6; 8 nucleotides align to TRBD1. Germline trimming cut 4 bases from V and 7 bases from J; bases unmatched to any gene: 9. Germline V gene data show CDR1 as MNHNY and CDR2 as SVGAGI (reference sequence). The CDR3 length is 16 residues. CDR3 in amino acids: CASSLPRGRGNSPLHF. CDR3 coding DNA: TGTGCCAGCAGTTTACCCAGGGGGCGAGGAAATTCACCCCTCCACTTT.

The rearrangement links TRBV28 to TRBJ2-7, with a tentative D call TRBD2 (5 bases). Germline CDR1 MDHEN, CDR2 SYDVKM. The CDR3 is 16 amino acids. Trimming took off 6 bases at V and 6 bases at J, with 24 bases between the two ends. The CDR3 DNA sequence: TGTGCCAGCAGCCCAAGCGGAGGCCAGCCCCTGGGCGAGCAGTACTTC. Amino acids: CASSPSGGQPLGEQYF.

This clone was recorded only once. The CDR3 reads CASSARTGSLHF. CDR3 in DNA: TGTGCCAGCAGCGCGAGGACAGGGAGCCTCCACTTT. J is TRBJ1-6 and V is TRBV7-2; 8 bases fit TRBD1. Per the germline V gene, CDR1 is SGHTA and CDR2 is FQGNSA. J lost 15 bases, V lost 5 bases, and 6 bases had no gene match. The CDR3 is 12 amino acids.

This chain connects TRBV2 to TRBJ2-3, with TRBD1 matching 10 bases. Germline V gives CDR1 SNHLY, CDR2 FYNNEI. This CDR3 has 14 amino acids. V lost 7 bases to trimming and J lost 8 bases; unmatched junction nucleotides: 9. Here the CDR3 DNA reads TGTGCCAGCATCTTGACAGGGGGCGCGGGTACGCAGTATTTT. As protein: CASILTGGAGTQYF.

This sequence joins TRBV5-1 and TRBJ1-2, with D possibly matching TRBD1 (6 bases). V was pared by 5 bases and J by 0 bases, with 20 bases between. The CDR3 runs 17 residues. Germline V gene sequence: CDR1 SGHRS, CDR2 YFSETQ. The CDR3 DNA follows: TGCGCCAGCAGGCCCTCCCTTATCGCAGGGGCTAACTATGGCTACACCTTC. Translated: CASRPSLIAGANYGYTF.

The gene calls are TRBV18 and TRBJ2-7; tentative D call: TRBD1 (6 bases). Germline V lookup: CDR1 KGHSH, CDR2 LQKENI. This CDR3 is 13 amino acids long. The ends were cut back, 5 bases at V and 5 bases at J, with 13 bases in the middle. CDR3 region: CASSTMTGHEQYF. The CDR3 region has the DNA TGTGCCAGCTCAACTATGACAGGTCACGAGCAGTACTTC.

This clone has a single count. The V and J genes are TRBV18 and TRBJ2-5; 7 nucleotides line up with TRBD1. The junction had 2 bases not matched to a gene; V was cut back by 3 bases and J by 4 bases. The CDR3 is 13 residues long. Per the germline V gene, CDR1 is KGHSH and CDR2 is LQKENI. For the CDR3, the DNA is TGTGCCAGCTCACCGTCAGGGGGAGAGACCCAGTACTTC. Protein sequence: CASSPSGGETQYF.

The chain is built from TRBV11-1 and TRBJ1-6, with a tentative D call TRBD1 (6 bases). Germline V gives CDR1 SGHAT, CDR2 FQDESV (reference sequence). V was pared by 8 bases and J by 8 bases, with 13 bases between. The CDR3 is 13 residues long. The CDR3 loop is CASGDNRDSPLHF. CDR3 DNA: TGTGCCAGCGGGGATAACAGGGATTCACCCCTCCACTTT.

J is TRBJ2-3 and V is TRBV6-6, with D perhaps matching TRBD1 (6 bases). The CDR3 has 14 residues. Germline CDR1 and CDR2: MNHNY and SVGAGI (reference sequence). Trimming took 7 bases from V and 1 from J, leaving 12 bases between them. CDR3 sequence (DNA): TGTGCCAGCACCCAAGCAGGGGGCACAGATACGCAGTATTTT. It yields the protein CASTQAGGTDTQYF.

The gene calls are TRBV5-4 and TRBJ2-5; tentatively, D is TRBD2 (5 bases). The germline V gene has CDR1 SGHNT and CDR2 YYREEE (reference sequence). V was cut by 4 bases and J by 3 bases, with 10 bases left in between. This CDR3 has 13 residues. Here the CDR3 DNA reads TGTGCCAGCAGCCCCGGAGGAAAAGAGACCCAGTACTTC. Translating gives CASSPGGKETQYF.

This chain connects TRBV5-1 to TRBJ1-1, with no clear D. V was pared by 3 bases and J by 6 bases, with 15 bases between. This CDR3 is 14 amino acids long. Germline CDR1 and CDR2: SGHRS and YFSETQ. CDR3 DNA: TGCGCCAGCAGCTCCCCGGGTTTGGTATCTGAAGCTTTCTTT. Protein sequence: CASSSPGLVSEAFF.

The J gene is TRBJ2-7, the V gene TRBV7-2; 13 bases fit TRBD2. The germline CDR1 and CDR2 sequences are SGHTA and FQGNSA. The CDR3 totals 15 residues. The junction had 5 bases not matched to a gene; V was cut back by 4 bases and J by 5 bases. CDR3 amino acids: CASSSGLAGRHEQYF. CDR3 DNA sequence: TGTGCCAGCAGCTCGGGACTAGCGGGGCGACACGAGCAGTACTTC.

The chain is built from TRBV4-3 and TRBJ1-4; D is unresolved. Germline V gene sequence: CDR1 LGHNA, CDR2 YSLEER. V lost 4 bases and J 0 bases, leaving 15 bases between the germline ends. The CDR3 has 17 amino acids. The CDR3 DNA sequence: TGCGCCAGCAGCCGGCAGTGGTACCAGGCAACTAATGAAAAACTGTTTTTT. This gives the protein CASSRQWYQATNEKLFF.